This T cell receptor (beta chain) was sequenced during a study of T cell responses to AZD1222 COVID-19 vaccine. Only in-frame clones appear in the TCRdb table, and some are missing; sequencing was by immunoSEQ multiplex PCR. This table has around 200,000 clones, around 88% appearing once. The CDR3 loop spans 14 amino acids. In germline, CDR1 is SGHNT, CDR2 YYREEE (reference sequence). The junction had 6 bases not matched to a gene; V was cut back by 4 bases and J by 6 bases. The source material was peripheral blood, sampled on day 0 of AZD1222 vaccination. The V gene is TRBV5-4, the J gene TRBJ2-1, with 8 bases that match TRBD1. The sequence was obtained from an adult in good health. The CDR3 loop reads CASSGAGQVNEQFF. The CDR3 region has the DNA TGTGCCAGCAGCGGCGCGGGACAGGTCAATGAGCAGTTCTTC.